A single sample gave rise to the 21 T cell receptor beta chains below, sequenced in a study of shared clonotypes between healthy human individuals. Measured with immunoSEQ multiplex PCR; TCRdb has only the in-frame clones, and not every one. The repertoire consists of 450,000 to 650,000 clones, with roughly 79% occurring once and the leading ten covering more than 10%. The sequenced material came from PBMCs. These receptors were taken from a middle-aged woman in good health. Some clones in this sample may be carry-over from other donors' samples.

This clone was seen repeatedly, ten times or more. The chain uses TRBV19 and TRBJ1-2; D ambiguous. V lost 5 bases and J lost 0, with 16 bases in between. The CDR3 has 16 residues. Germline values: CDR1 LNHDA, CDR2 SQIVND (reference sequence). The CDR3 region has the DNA TGTGCCAGTAGTGATGCTCGGGTGGGCGCTAACTATGGCTACACCTTC. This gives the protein CASSDARVGANYGYTF.

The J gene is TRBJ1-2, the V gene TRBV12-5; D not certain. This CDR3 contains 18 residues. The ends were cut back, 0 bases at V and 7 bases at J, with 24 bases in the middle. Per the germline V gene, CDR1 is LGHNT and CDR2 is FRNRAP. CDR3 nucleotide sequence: TGTGCTAGTGGTTTGGTACGAGGTAGAGGGAGGCTGATCGGTGGCTACACCTTC. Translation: CASGLVRGRGRLIGGYTF.

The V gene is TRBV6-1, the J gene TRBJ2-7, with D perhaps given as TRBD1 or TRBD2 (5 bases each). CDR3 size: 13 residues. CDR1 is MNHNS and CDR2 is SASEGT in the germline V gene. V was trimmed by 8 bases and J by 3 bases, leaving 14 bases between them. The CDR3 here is CASVRDGVYEQYF. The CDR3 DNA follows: TGTGCCAGCGTCCGGGACGGTGTCTACGAGCAGTACTTC.

The CDR3 DNA reads TGTGCCTGGAGTGTACAGGGGCTGAACACTGAAGCTTTCTTT. Its translation is CAWSVQGLNTEAFF. This chain links TRBV30 with TRBJ1-1; 7 bases line up with TRBD1. Trimming took 0 bases from V and 0 from J; bases not matched to a gene: 1. The V gene's germline CDR1 is GTSNPN and CDR2 SVGIG (reference sequence). There are 14 residues in the CDR3.

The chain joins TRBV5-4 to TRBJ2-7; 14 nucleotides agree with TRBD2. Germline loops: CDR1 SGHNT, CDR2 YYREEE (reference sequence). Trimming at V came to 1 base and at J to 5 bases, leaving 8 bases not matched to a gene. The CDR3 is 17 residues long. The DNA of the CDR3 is TGTGCCAGCAGCTTGAGATTGGCGGGACTAGCGGGAGACGAGCAGTACTTC. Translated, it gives CASSLRLAGLAGDEQYF. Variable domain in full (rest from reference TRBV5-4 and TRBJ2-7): ETGVTQSPTHLIKTRGQQVTLRCSSQSGHNTVSWYQQALGQGPQFIFQYYREEENGRGNFPPRFSGLQFPNYSSELNVNALELDDSALYLCASSLRLAGLAGDEQYFGPGTRLTVT.

Here the CDR3 DNA reads TGTGCCAGCAGCCCGGGACAAGCCTTTACCTACGAGCAGTACTTC. As protein: CASSPGQAFTYEQYF. The chain uses TRBV28 and TRBJ2-7, with TRBD1 as a possible D gene (6 bases). This CDR3 region has 15 residues. Trimming took off 6 bases at V and 2 bases at J, with 17 bases between the two ends. Germline CDR1 and CDR2: MDHEN and SYDVKM.

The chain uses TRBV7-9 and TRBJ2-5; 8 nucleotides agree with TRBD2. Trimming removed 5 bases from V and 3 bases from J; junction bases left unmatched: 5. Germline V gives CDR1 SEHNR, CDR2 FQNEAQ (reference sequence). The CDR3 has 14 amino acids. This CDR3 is CASSPPGLEETQYF. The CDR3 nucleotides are TGTGCCAGCAGCCCCCCGGGACTAGAAGAGACCCAGTACTTC.

The CDR3 protein is CASSLATWQETQYF. CDR3 coding DNA: TGTGCCAGCAGCTTAGCGACATGGCAAGAGACCCAGTACTTC. V gene TRBV7-2 combines with J gene TRBJ2-5, with D unclear. Germline assignment: CDR1 SGHTA and CDR2 FQGNSA. CDR3 size: 14 residues. V lost 0 bases and J 2 bases, leaving 7 bases between the germline ends. Full variable domain (outside the CDR3, taken from reference TRBV7-2 and TRBJ2-5): GAGVSQSPSNKVTEKGKDVELRCDPISGHTALYWYRQSLGQGLEFLIYFQGNSAPDKSGLPSDRFSAERTGGSVSTLTIQRTQQEDSAVYLCASSLATWQETQYFGPGTRLLVL.

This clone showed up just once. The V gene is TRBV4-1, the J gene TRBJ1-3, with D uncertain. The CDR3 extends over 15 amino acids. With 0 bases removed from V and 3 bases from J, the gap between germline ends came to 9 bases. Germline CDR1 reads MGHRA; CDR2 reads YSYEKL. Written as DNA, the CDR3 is TGCGCCAGCAGCCAAGACGGAGACCGTGGAAACACCATATATTTT. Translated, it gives CASSQDGDRGNTIYF.

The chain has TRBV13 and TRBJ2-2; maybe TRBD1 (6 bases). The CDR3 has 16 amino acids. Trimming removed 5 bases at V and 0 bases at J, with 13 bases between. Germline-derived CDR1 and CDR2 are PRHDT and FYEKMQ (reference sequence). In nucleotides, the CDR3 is TGTGCCAGCAGCCCCCAGACAGGAACGAACACCGGGGAGCTGTTTTTT. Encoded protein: CASSPQTGTNTGELFF.

The CDR3 reads CATEPGLGMGTGELFF. CDR3 DNA: TGTGCCACCGAGCCGGGACTAGGGATGGGGACCGGGGAGCTGTTTTTT. V is TRBV10-3 and J is TRBJ2-2; TRBD2 matches at 8 bases. This CDR3 has 16 amino acids. Per germline, CDR1 ENHRY and CDR2 SYGVKD. V was pared by 10 bases and J by 5 bases, with 15 bases of the junction left unmatched.

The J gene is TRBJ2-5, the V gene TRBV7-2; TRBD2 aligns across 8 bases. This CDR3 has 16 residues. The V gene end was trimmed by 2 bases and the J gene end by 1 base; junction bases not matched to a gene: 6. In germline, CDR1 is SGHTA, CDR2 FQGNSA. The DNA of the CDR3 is TGTGCCAGCAGCTTATGGGGCGGGGGGCTCCAAGAGACCCAGTACTTC. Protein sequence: CASSLWGGGLQETQYF.

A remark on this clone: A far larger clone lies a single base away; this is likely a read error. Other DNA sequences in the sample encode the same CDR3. CDR3 in amino acids: CAWGAVAEAFF. The CDR3 nucleotides are TGTGCCTGGGGGGCTGTAGCTGAAGCTTTCTTT. The V call is TRBV30, the J call TRBJ1-1; a possible D gene is TRBD1 (5 bases). The V and J ends lost 5 bases and 6 bases respectively, with 10 bases between them. The germline CDR1 and CDR2 sequences are GTSNPN and SVGIG (reference sequence). The CDR3 is 11 amino acids.

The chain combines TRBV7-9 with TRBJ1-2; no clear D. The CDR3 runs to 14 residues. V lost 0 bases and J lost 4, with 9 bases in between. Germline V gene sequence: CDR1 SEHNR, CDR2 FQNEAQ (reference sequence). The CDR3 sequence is CASSLAGYPYGYTF. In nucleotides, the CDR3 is TGTGCCAGCAGCTTAGCCGGGTACCCCTATGGCTACACCTTC.

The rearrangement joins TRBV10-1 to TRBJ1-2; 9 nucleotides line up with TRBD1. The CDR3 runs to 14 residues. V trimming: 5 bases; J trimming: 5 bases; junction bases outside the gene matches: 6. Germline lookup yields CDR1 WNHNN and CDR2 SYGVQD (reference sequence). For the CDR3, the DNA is TGCGCCAGCAGTCCCGGGACAGGGCTATATGGCTACACCTTC. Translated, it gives CASSPGTGLYGYTF.

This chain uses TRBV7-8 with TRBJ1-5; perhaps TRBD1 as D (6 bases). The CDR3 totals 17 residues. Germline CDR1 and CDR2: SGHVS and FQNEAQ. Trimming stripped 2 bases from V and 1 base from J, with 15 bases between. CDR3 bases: TGTGCCAGCAGCTTATTCCCCAGGGGCGGGAGCAATCAGCCCCAGCATTTT. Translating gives CASSLFPRGGSNQPQHF. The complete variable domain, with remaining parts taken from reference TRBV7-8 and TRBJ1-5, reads GAGVSQSPRYKVAKRGQDVALRCDPISGHVSLFWYQQALGQGPEFLTYFQNEAQLDKSGLPSDRFFAERPEGSVSTLKIQRTQQEDSAVYLCASSLFPRGGSNQPQHFGDGTRLSIL.

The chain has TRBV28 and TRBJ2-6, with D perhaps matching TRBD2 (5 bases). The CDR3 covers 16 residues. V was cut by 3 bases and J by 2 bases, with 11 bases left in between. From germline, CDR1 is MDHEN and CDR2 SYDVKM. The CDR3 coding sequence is TGTGCCAGCAGTTTGAGGGCGTCCCCTGGGGCCAACGTCCTGACTTTC. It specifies CASSLRASPGANVLTF.

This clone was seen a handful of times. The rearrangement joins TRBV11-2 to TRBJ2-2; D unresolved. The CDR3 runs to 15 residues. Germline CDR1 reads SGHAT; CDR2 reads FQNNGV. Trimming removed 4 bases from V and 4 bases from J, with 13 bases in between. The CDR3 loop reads CASSSSHSSTGELFF. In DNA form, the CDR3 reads TGTGCCAGCAGCTCGTCCCATTCCAGCACCGGGGAGCTGTTTTTT.

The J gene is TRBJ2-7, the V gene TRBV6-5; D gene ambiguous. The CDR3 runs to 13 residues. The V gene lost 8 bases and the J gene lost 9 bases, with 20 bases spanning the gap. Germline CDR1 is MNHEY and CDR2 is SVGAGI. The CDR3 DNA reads TGTGCCAGCCGCCGCATTGACTCGTGGGGGCAGTACTTC. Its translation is CASRRIDSWGQYF.

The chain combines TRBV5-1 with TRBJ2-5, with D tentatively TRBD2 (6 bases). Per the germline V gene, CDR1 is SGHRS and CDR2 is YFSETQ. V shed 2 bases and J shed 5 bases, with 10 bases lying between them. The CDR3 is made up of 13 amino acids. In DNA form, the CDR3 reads TGCGCCAGCAGCTTAGGAGGGACCGAGACCCAGTACTTC. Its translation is CASSLGGTETQYF.

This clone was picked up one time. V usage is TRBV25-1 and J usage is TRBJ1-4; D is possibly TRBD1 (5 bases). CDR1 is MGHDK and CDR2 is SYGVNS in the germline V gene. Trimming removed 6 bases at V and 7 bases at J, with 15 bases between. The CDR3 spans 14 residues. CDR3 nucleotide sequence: TGTGCCAGCAGAAAAGCTGCCGGGGGTGAAAAACTGTTTTTT. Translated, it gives CASRKAAGGEKLFF.